This TCR beta chain is from a study of T cell responses to AZD1222 COVID-19 vaccine. General study findings and limits: Increased Spike-specific TCR breadth and depth were observed after two AZD1222 doses. The sample set comprised mostly white British donors with more females, and clonal diversity was possibly underestimated.

TCRdb's copy holds only in-frame clones and misses some; the assay was immunoSEQ multiplex PCR. The sample shows approximately 100,000 clones, around 96% of them seen only once. Comment on this clone: The antigen remains undetermined.

Trimming pared 2 bases from V and 0 bases from J, leaving 21 bases between. CDR1 is SGHVS, CDR2 FNYEAQ, per germline. The CDR3 has 19 residues. V usage is TRBV7-6 and J usage is TRBJ2-3, with D hard to call. The specimen was peripheral blood, collected on day 0 of AZD1222 vaccination. The clonotype originates from an adult in good health. The CDR3 nucleotides read TGTGCCAGCAGCTTAAAACCCCCCACACAACCCACTAGCACAGATACGCAGTATTTT. It codes for CASSLKPPTQPTSTDTQYF.